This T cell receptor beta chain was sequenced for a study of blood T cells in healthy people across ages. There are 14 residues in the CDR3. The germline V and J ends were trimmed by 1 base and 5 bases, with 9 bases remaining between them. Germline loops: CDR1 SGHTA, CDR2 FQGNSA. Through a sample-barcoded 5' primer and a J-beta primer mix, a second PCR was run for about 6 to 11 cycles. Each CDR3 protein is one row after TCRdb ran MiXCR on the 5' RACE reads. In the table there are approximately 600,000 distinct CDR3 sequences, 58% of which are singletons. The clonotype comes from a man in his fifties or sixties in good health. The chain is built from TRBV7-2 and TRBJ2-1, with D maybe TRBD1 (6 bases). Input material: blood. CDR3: CASSLVTGHNEQFF. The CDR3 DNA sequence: TGTGCCAGCAGCTTAGTAACAGGGCACAATGAGCAGTTCTTC. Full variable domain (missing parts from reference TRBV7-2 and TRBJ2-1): GAGVSQSPSNKVTEKGKDVELRCDPISGHTALYWYRQSLGQGLEFLIYFQGNSAPDKSGLPSDRFSAERTGGSVSTLTIQRTQQEDSAVYLCASSLVTGHNEQFFGPGTRLTVL.